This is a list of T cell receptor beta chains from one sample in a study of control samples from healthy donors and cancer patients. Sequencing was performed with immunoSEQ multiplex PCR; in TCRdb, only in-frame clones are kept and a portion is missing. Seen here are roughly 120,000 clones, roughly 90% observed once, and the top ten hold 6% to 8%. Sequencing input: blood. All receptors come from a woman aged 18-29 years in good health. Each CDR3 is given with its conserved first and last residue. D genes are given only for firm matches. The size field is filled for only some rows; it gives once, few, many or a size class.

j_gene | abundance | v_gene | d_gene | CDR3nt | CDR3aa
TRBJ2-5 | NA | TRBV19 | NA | TGTGCCAGTAGGAGGGGACTCCACGGGGTAGAGACCCAGTACTTC | CASRRGLHGVETQYF
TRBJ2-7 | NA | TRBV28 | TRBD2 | TGTGCCAGCGGGCTAGCGGCCTACGAGCAGTACTTC | CASGLAAYEQYF
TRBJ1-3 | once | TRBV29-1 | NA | TGCAGCGCGAGGGTTGTCGGAAACACCATATATTTT | CSARVVGNTIYF
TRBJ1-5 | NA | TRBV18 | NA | TGTGCCAGCTCACCACAAGGACATAATAATCAGCCCCAGCATTTT | CASSPQGHNNQPQHF
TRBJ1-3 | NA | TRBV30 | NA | TGTGCCTGGGCAGGGGCCGGTGGAAACACCATATATTTT | CAWAGAGGNTIYF
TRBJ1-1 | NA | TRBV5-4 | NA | TGTGCCAGCAGCTTGGCCGATGTAACCACTGAAGCTTTCTTT | CASSLADVTTEAFF
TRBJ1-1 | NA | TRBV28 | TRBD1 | TGTGCCAGCAGTCCCCGACAGGGTACCATGACTGAAGCTTTCTTT | CASSPRQGTMTEAFF
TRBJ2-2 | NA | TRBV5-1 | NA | TGCGCCAGCAGCTTGGTCCCAGCCCGGGGCACCGGGGAGCTGTTTTTT | CASSLVPARGTGELFF
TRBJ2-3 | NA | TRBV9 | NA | TGTGCCAGCAGCGTAGGGGGGATCATGGGTACGCAGTATTTT | CASSVGGIMGTQYF
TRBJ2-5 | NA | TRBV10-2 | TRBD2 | TGCGCCACCTTACTAGCGGGGGCACAAGAGACCCAGTACTTC | CATLLAGAQETQYF
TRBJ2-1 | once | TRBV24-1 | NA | TGTGCCACCAGTGAAGGACACTCAGCCAGGGGTAATGAGCAGTTCTTC | CATSEGHSARGNEQFF
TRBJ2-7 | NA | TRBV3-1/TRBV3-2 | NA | TGTGCCAGCAGCCAAGATTCGCCTGACTACGAGCAGTACTTC | CASSQDSPDYEQYF
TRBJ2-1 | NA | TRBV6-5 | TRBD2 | TGTGCCAGCACGACTAGCCCTACCTACAATGAGCAGTTCTTC | CASTTSPTYNEQFF
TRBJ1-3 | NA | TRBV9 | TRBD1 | TGTGCCAGCAGCTCTCGGACAGGGGCGTACGGAAACACCATATATTTT | CASSSRTGAYGNTIYF
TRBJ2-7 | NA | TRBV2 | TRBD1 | TGTGCCAGCAGTGGGGACAGGGTATTATCTCTGCGATACGAGCAGTACTTC | CASSGDRVLSLRYEQYF
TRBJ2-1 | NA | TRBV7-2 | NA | TGTGCCAGCAGCTTAACCGGGCCCACGACAGCAGCCTACAATGAGCAGTTCTTC | CASSLTGPTTAAYNEQFF
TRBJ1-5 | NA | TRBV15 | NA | TGTGCCACCAGCAGGACAGATTATCAGCCCCAGCATTTT | CATSRTDYQPQHF
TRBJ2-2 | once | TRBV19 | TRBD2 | TGTGCCAGTAGTAACACTAGCGGGAGCACCGGGGAGCTGTTTTTT | CASSNTSGSTGELFF
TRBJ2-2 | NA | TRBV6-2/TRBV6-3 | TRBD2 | TGTGCCAGCAGTTACCACCCCACATTAGCGGGAGTGAGAACCGGGGAGCTGTTTTTT | CASSYHPTLAGVRTGELFF
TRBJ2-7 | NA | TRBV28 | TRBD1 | TGTGCCACCCGACAGGGGGTGAACGGTGGGCAGTACTTC | CATRQGVNGGQYF
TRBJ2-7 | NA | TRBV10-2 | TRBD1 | TGCGCCAGCCAAGACCCCTCAGGGGGCTACCCGAGCTCCTACGAGCAGTACTTC | CASQDPSGGYPSSYEQYF